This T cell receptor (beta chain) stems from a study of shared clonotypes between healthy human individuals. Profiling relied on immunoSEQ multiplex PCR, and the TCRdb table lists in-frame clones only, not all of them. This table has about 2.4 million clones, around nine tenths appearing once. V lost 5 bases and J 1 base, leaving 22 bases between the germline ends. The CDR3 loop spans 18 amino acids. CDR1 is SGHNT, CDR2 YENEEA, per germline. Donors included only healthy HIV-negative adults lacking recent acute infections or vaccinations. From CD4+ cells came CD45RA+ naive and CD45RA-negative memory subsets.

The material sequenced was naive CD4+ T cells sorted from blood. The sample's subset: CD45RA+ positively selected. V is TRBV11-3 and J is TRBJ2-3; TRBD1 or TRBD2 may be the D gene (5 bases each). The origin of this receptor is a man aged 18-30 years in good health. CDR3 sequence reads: CASSGFRDGEGGTDTQYF. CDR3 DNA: TGTGCCAGCAGCGGATTCCGGGACGGGGAAGGGGGCACAGATACGCAGTATTTT. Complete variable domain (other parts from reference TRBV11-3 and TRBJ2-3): EAGVVQSPRYKIIEKKQPVAFWCNPISGHNTLYWYLQNLGQGPELLIRYENEEAVDDSQLPKDRFSAERLKGVDSTLKIQPAELGDSAVYLCASSGFRDGEGGTDTQYFGPGTRLTVL.